The 25 T cell receptor beta chains presented below share a single source sample, sequenced in a study of neurological immune-mediated disorders. TCRdb recomputed calls from the 5' RACE reads with MiXCR, one row per CDR3 protein. The data show fewer than 40,000 distinct CDR3 sequences, about 13% seen once. The time point: longitudinal time-point 2. Sequences were obtained from PBMCs. The receptor source for this set is a woman in her forties in good health.

This clonotype was counted at least ten times. V gene TRBV20-1 combines with J gene TRBJ2-3, with TRBD1 matching 11 bases. V was clipped by 6 bases and J by 6 bases; unmatched bases: 8. The CDR3 is made up of 14 amino acids. CDR1 and CDR2 (germline): DFQATT, SNEGSKA (reference sequence). CDR3 loop: CSAGDRGGIDTQYF. The CDR3 DNA reads TGCAGTGCGGGGGACAGGGGGGGTATTGATACGCAGTATTTT.

This clonotype was found many times. This chain joins TRBV12-3 or TRBV12-4 and TRBJ2-2, with a tentative D call TRBD2 (6 bases). V lost 4 bases to trimming and J lost 6 bases, with 15 bases between them. The CDR3 is 15 amino acids. The CDR3 DNA sequence: TGTGCCAGCAGTTCCTGGACTACCGGGCCCGGGGAGCTGTTTTTT. Amino acid sequence: CASSSWTTGPGELFF.

This clonotype was counted many times. The rearrangement uses TRBV7-9 and TRBJ2-7; the D gene is possibly TRBD2 (5 bases). V lost 8 bases to trimming and J lost 3 bases, with 8 bases between them. Germline CDR1 is SEHNR and CDR2 is FQNEAQ (reference sequence). This CDR3 region has 11 residues. CDR3 protein: CASGLSYEQYF. The CDR3 DNA is TGTGCCAGCGGACTGAGCTACGAGCAGTACTTC.

V and J are TRBV4-1 and TRBJ2-7; no firm D call. The V and J ends lost 7 bases and 2 bases respectively, with 12 bases between them. The CDR3 is made up of 13 amino acids. Germline CDR1 MGHRA, CDR2 YSYEKL. DNA for the CDR3: TGCGCCAGCATTATGGACGGTACCTACGAGCAGTACTTC. This sequence encodes CASIMDGTYEQYF.

This clonotype was observed many times. The CDR3 DNA is TGTGCCAGCAGTCAGGGGGCCGTAGCAGAGACCCAGTACTTC. It translates to CASSQGAVAETQYF. The chain joins TRBV12-3 or TRBV12-4 to TRBJ2-5; 8 bases are a match to TRBD1. After removal of 5 bases from V and 4 bases from J, the junction contained 6 bases not matched to a gene. This CDR3 has 14 amino acids.

This clonotype appeared many times. CDR3 coding DNA: TGTGCCAGCAGTTTCGGGGGTTTAAACATTCAGTACTTC. Translating it yields CASSFGGLNIQYF. The chain combines TRBV12-3 or TRBV12-4 with TRBJ2-4; D perhaps matches TRBD2 (6 bases). This CDR3 spans 13 amino acids. V was cut by 3 bases and J by 6 bases, with 9 bases left in between.

In its sample, this clonotype was seen many times. The chain carries TRBV27 and TRBJ1-2, with TRBD1 identical over 7 bases. Germline lookup yields CDR1 MNHEY and CDR2 SMNVEV (reference sequence). The CDR3 is 13 residues long. J lost 5 bases, V lost 7 bases, and 7 bases had no gene match. The CDR3 nucleotides are TGTGCCAGCACCGAGGACAGGAGGTATGGCTACACCTTC. Amino acids: CASTEDRRYGYTF.

This clonotype showed up many times. The J gene is TRBJ2-7, the V gene TRBV20-1; 9 bases agree with TRBD2. The CDR3 sequence is 15 residues long. The germline V gene encodes CDR1 DFQATT and CDR2 SNEGSKA (reference sequence). The V gene end was trimmed by 5 bases and the J gene end by 4 bases; junction bases not matched to a gene: 12. CDR3 amino acids: CSASFVRGGLYEQYF. The CDR3 DNA sequence: TGCAGTGCTTCTTTCGTGCGGGGGGGCTTATACGAGCAGTACTTC.

A word on this clonotype: One junction end does not reproduce the germline sequence, and a read error may be involved. V and J are TRBV20-1 and TRBJ1-2; D possibly corresponds to TRBD1 (5 bases). The CDR3 sequence is 14 residues long. CDR1 is DFQATT, CDR2 SNEGSKA, per germline (reference sequence). As DNA, the CDR3 is TGCAGTGCTCACGTCAGACCAGGGCGAAGGGGCTACACCTTT. Its translation is CSAHVRPGRRGYTF.

This clonotype was counted many times. The rearrangement uses TRBV12-3 or TRBV12-4 and TRBJ1-5; TRBD1 might be the D (6 bases). The V and J ends lost 5 bases and 2 bases respectively, with 13 bases between them. The CDR3 totals 15 residues. The chain's CDR3 is CASSPGQRGNQPQHF. For the CDR3, the DNA is TGTGCCAGCAGTCCCGGACAGAGGGGCAATCAGCCCCAGCATTTT.

This clonotype was detected ten times or more. The CDR3 bases are TGTGCCAGCACCCGAGGGCTTACCTACACCGGGGAGCTGTTTTTT. Protein sequence: CASTRGLTYTGELFF. The rearrangement links TRBV7-2 to TRBJ2-2; D perhaps matches TRBD2 (5 bases). The CDR3 sequence is 15 residues long. V lost 7 bases and J 3 bases, leaving 15 bases between the germline ends. The germline V gene encodes CDR1 SGHTA and CDR2 FQGNSA.

This sequence joins TRBV20-1 and TRBJ1-1; 8 positions agree with TRBD1. CDR3 length equals 16 residues. V was pared by 5 bases and J by 3 bases, with 14 bases of the junction left unmatched. The germline gives CDR1 DFQATT, CDR2 SNEGSKA (reference sequence). In nucleotides, the CDR3 is TGCAGTGCTCCCGGACAGGGTACGGTGGGTGACACTGAAGCTTTCTTT. Residues: CSAPGQGTVGDTEAFF.

At least ten counts were recorded for this clonotype. This chain links TRBV20-1 with TRBJ2-7; 7 nucleotides line up with TRBD1. The CDR3 totals 14 residues. J lost 3 bases, V lost 1 base, and 6 bases had no gene match. Looked up from germline, CDR1 is DFQATT and CDR2 is SNEGSKA (reference sequence). CDR3 in amino acids: CSARVPAGGYEQYF. In DNA form, the CDR3 reads TGCAGTGCTAGAGTTCCCGCAGGGGGCTACGAGCAGTACTTC.

This clonotype was seen at least ten times. This chain joins TRBV9 and TRBJ1-2; D is unresolved. The V gene's germline CDR1 is SGDLS and CDR2 YYNGEE. This CDR3 region has 13 residues. With 0 bases removed from V and 3 bases from J, the gap between germline ends came to 6 bases. CDR3 amino acids: CASSVEDDYGYTF. As DNA, the CDR3 is TGTGCCAGCAGCGTAGAAGACGACTATGGCTACACCTTC. Full variable domain (rest looked up from reference TRBV9 and TRBJ1-2): DSGVTQTPKHLITATGQRVTLRCSPRSGDLSVYWYQQSLDQGLQFLIQYYNGEERAKGNILERFSAQQFPDLHSELNLSSLELGDSALYFCASSVEDDYGYTFGSGTRLTVV.

This clonotype occurred many times. This chain links TRBV18 with TRBJ2-5; tentative D call: TRBD2 (6 bases). Germline CDR1 and CDR2: KGHSH and LQKENI. The CDR3 is 13 residues long. V lost 3 bases, J lost 2 bases, and 7 bases lay in between. The CDR3 region is CASSPAGQETQYF. CDR3 in DNA: TGTGCCAGCTCACCCGCGGGACAAGAGACCCAGTACTTC.

Judged by abundance, this clonotype is medium-sized (0.01 to 0.1%). This chain uses TRBV12-3 or TRBV12-4 with TRBJ1-2; TRBD1 agrees at 7 bases. The V gene end was trimmed by 5 bases and the J gene end by 2 bases; junction bases not matched to a gene: 2. This CDR3 has 13 amino acids. The CDR3 nucleotides are TGTGCCAGCAGTCCAGGGGGGAACTATGGCTACACCTTC. Residues: CASSPGGNYGYTF.

In its sample, this clonotype was seen many times. The chain carries TRBV7-9 and TRBJ2-3; D is undetermined. CDR1 is SEHNR, CDR2 FQNEAQ, per germline (reference sequence). The CDR3 has 12 residues. The ends were cut back, 1 base at V and 8 bases at J, with 7 bases in the middle. CDR3 amino acids: CASSLVGPTQYF. CDR3 DNA sequence: TGTGCCAGCAGCTTAGTAGGGCCTACGCAGTATTTT.

This clonotype has a count of ten or more. The chain links TRBV24-1 to TRBJ2-1; a possible D gene is TRBD2 (6 bases). The CDR3 is made up of 16 amino acids. The germline gives CDR1 KGHDR, CDR2 SFDVKD. The germline V and J ends were trimmed by 0 bases and 5 bases, with 13 bases remaining between them. The CDR3 DNA follows: TGTGCCACCAGTGATTTGGGCGGGACCGATAACAATGAGCAGTTCTTC. Translating gives CATSDLGGTDNNEQFF.

This clonotype was recorded at least ten times. J is TRBJ1-1 and V is TRBV20-1; possible D gene TRBD1, 6 bases. V shed 0 bases and J shed 3 bases, with 11 bases lying between them. CDR1 and CDR2 from the germline V gene are DFQATT and SNEGSKA (reference sequence). This CDR3 has 14 amino acids. The CDR3 here is CSARDQQGDTEAFF. For the CDR3, the DNA is TGCAGTGCTAGAGATCAACAGGGCGACACTGAAGCTTTCTTT.

This clonotype was observed at least ten times. V gene TRBV5-1 combines with J gene TRBJ1-2; TRBD1 aligns across 8 bases. The germline gives CDR1 SGHRS, CDR2 YFSETQ. The CDR3 runs 14 residues. The junction had 8 bases not matched to a gene; V was cut back by 6 bases and J by 4 bases. CDR3 amino acids: CASTGTGWGYGYTF. The CDR3 DNA is TGCGCCAGCACCGGGACAGGTTGGGGCTATGGCTACACCTTC.

This clonotype was detected ten times or more. CDR3 coding DNA: TGTGCCAGCAGTCGACAGGGGAAGAATCAGCCCCAGCATTTT. This codes for CASSRQGKNQPQHF. The V gene is TRBV6-1, the J gene TRBJ1-5; 8 positions match TRBD1. Per germline, CDR1 MNHNS and CDR2 SASEGT. Trimming at V came to 5 bases and at J to 4 bases, leaving 4 bases not matched to a gene. This CDR3 comprises 14 residues.

The J gene is TRBJ1-2, the V gene TRBV4-3, with D perhaps matching TRBD1 (5 bases). V lost 0 bases and J 4 bases, leaving 12 bases between the germline ends. The CDR3 has 15 amino acids. Germline lookup yields CDR1 LGHNA and CDR2 YSLEER. In nucleotides, the CDR3 is TGCGCCAGCAGCCAAGATTGGGGGGTACCCTATGGCTACACCTTC. Encoded protein: CASSQDWGVPYGYTF.

This clonotype was recorded many times. The V call is TRBV5-6, the J call TRBJ1-5; 8 bases fit TRBD1. The length of the CDR3 is 14 residues. The germline V gene encodes CDR1 SGHDT and CDR2 YYEEEE. After removal of 4 bases from V and 6 bases from J, the junction contained 6 bases not matched to a gene. CDR3 region: CASSRGQGGQPQHF. The CDR3 region has the DNA TGTGCCAGCAGCCGAGGACAGGGAGGTCAGCCCCAGCATTTT.

This clonotype appeared many times. One end of the junction fails to match germline, which may point to a read error. V gene TRBV7-2 combines with J gene TRBJ1-1; a possible D gene is TRBD1 (6 bases). Germline V gene sequence: CDR1 SGHTA, CDR2 FQGNSA. There are 13 residues in the CDR3. Written as DNA, the CDR3 is TGTGCCAGCAGCTTAACTTGGGCAGGGGCCGTGAATTTT. Residues: CASSLTWAGAVNF.

This clonotype was observed at least ten times. The chain has TRBV20-1 and TRBJ1-1; the D gene is possibly TRBD1 (6 bases). The germline gives CDR1 DFQATT, CDR2 SNEGSKA (reference sequence). The V and J ends lost 0 bases and 3 bases respectively, with 11 bases between them. The CDR3 is 14 residues long. The CDR3 DNA sequence: TGCAGTGCTAGAGATCTATCAGGGGACACTGAAGCTTTCTTT. It translates to CSARDLSGDTEAFF.